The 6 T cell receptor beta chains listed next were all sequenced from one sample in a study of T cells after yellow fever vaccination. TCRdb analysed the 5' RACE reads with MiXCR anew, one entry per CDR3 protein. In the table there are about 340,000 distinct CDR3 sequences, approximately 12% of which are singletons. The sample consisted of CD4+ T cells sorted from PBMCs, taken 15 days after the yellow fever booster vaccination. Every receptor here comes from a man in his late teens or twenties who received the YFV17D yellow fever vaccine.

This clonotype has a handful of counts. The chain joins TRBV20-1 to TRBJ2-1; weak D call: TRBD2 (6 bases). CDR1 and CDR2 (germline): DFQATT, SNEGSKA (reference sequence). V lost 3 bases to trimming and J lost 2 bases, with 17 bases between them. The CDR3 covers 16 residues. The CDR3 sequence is CSARAGRGLTYNEQFF. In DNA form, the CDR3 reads TGCAGTGCTAGGGCAGGGCGGGGATTGACCTACAATGAGCAGTTCTTC.

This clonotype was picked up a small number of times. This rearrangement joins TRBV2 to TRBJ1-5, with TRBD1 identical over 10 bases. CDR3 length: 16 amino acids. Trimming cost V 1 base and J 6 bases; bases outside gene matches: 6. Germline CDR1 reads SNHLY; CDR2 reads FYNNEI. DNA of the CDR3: TGTGCCAGCAGTGAAGGCGGGACAGGGGACAGTCAGCCCCAGCATTTT. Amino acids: CASSEGGTGDSQPQHF. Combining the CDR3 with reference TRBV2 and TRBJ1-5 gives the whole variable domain EPEVTQTPSHQVTQMGQEVILRCVPISNHLYFYWYRQILGQKVEFLVSFYNNEISEKSEIFDDQFSVERPDGSNFTLKIRSTKLEDSAMYFCASSEGGTGDSQPQHFGDGTRLSIL.

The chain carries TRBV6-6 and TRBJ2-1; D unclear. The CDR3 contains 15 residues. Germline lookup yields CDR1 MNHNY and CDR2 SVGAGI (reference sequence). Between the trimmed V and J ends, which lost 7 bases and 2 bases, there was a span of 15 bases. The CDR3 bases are TGTGCCAGCACCGACGTGAGTAACGCCTACAATGAGCAGTTCTTC. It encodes CASTDVSNAYNEQFF.

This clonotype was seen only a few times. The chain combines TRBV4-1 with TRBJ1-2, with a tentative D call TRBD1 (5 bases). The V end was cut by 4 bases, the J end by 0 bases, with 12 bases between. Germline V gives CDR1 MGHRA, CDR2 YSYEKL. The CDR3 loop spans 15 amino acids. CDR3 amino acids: CASSPGDRANYGYTF. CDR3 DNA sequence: TGCGCCAGCAGCCCGGGGGACCGAGCTAACTATGGCTACACCTTC.

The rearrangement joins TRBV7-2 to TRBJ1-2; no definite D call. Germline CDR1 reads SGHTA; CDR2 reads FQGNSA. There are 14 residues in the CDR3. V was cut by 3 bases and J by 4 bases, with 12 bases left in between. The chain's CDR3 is CASSLRASGYGYTF. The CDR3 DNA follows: TGTGCCAGCAGCTTGCGGGCTTCGGGCTATGGCTACACCTTC. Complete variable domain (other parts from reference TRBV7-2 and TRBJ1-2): GAGVSQSPSNKVTEKGKDVELRCDPISGHTALYWYRQSLGQGLEFLIYFQGNSAPDKSGLPSDRFSAERTGGSVSTLTIQRTQQEDSAVYLCASSLRASGYGYTFGSGTRLTVV.

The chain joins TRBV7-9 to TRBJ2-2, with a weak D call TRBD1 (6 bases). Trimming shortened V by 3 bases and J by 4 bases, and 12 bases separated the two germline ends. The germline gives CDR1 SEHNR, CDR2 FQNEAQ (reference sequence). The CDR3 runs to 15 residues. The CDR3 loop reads CASSFNRAATGELFF. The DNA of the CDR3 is TGTGCCAGCAGCTTTAACAGGGCGGCCACCGGGGAGCTGTTTTTT.